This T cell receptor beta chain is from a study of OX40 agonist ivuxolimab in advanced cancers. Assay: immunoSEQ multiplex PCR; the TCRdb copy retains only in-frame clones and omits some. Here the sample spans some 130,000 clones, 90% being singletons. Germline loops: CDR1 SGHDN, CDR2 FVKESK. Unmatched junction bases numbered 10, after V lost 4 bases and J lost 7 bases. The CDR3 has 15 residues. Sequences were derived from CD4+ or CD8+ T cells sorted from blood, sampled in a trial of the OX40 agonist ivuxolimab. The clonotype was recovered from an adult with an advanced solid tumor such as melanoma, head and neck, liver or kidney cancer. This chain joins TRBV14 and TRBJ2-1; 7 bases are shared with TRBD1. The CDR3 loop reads CASSPGGTTVNEQFF. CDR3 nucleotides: TGTGCCAGCAGCCCAGGGGGAACCACCGTGAATGAGCAGTTCTTC.